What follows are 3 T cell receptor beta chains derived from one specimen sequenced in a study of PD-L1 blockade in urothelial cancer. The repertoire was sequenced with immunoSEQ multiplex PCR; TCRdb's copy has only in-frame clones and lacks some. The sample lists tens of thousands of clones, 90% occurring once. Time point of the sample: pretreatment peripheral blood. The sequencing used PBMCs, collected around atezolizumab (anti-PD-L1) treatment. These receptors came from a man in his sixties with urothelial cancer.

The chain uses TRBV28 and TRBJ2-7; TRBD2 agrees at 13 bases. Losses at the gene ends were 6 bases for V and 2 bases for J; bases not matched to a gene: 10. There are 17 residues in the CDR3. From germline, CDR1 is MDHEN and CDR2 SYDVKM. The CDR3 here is CASSQRRLAGGPYEQYF. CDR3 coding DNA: TGTGCCAGCAGCCAAAGAAGACTAGCGGGAGGCCCCTACGAGCAGTACTTC.

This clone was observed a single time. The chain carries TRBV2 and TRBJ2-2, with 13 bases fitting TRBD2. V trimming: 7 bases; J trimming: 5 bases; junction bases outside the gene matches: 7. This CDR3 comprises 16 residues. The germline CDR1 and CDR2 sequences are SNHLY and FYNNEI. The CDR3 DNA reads TGTGCCAGCACCACTAGCGGGAGGGCCGAGACCGGGGAGCTGTTTTTT. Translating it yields CASTTSGRAETGELFF.

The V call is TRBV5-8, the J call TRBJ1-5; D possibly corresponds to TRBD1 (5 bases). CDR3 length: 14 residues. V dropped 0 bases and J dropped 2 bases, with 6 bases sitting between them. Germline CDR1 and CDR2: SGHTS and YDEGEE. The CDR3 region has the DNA TGTGCCAGCAGCTTGGTCAGGGGCAATCAGCCCCAGCATTTT. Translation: CASSLVRGNQPQHF.